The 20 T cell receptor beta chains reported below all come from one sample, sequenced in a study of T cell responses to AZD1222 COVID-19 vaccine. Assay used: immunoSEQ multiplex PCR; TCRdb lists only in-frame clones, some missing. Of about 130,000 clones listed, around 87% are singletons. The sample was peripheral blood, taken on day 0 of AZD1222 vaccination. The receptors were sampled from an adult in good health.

For the CDR3, the DNA is TGTGCCAGTAGACCCCGAGAGGGAGACATTCAGTACTTC. It is translated as CASRPREGDIQYF. This chain connects TRBV19 to TRBJ2-4, with a tentative D call TRBD2 (5 bases). Trimming removed 6 bases from V and 8 bases from J, with 14 bases in between. The CDR3 has 13 amino acids. Germline lookup yields CDR1 LNHDA and CDR2 SQIVND (reference sequence).

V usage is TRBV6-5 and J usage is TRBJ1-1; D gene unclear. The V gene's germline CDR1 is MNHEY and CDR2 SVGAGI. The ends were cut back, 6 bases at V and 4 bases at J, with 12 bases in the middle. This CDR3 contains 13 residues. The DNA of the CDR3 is TGTGCCAGCAGGGGAAGGGCGAGCACTGAAGCTTTCTTT. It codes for CASRGRASTEAFF.

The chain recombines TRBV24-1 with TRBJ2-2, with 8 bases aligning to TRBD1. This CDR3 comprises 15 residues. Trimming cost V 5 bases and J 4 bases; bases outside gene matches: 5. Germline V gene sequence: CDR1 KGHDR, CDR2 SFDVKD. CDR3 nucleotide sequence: TGTGCCACCAGTGTACAGGGGGTTGCCACCGGGGAGCTGTTTTTT. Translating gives CATSVQGVATGELFF.

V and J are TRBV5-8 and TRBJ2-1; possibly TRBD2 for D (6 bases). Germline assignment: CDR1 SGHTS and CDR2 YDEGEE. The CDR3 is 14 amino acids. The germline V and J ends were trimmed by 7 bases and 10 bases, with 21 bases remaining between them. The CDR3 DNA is TGTGCCAGCGGGGGGAATCCCCGTCGGGGGGAGCAGTTCTTC. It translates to CASGGNPRRGEQFF.

The CDR3 DNA reads TGTGCCAGCTCGGCTGCCGGGACAGGATCCATGAACACTGAAGCTTTCTTT. This encodes CASSAAGTGSMNTEAFF. This chain connects TRBV18 to TRBJ1-1; 8 bases line up with TRBD1. The V gene's germline CDR1 is KGHSH and CDR2 LQKENI. The CDR3 has 17 amino acids. The junction had 12 bases not matched to a gene; V was cut back by 6 bases and J by 0 bases.

The CDR3 region has the DNA TGTGCCATCAGTGAAATGCGGGGAGCTAGCACAGATACGCAGTATTTT. Translated: CAISEMRGASTDTQYF. The chain joins TRBV10-3 to TRBJ2-3, with a weak D call TRBD2 (6 bases). With 3 bases removed from V and 0 bases from J, the gap between germline ends came to 13 bases. The CDR3 totals 16 residues. The germline CDR1 and CDR2 sequences are ENHRY and SYGVKD.

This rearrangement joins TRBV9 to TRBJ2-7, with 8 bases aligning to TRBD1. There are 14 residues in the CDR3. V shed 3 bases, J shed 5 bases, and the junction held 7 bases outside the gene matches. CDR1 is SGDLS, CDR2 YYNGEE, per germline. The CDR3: CASSENRGRNEQYF. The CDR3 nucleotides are TGTGCCAGCAGCGAGAACAGGGGGAGAAACGAGCAGTACTTC.

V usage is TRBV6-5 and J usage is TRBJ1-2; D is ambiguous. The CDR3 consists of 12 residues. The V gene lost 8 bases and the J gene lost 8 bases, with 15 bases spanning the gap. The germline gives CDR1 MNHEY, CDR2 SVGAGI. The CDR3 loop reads CASGTEVGGYTF. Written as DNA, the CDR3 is TGTGCCAGCGGCACGGAGGTCGGGGGCTACACCTTC.

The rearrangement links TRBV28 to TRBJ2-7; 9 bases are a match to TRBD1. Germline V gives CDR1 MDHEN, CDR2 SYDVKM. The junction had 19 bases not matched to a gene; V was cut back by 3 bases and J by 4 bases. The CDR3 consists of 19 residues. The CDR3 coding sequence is TGTGCCAGCAGTTTCCCCACGACAAACAGGGGGCCCGATCAGTACGAGCAGTACTTC. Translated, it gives CASSFPTTNRGPDQYEQYF.

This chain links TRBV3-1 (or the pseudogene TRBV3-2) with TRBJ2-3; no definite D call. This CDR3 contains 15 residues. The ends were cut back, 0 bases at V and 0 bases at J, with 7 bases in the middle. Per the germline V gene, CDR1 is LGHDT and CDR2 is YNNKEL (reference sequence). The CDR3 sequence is CASSQDDFSTDTQYF. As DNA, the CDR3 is TGTGCCAGCAGCCAAGATGACTTTAGCACAGATACGCAGTATTTT.

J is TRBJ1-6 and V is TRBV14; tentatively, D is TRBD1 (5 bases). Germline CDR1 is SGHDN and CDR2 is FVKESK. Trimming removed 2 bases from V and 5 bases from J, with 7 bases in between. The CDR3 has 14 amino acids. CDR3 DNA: TGTGCCAGCAGCCAACGGGGCCATAATTCACCCCTCCACTTT. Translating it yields CASSQRGHNSPLHF.

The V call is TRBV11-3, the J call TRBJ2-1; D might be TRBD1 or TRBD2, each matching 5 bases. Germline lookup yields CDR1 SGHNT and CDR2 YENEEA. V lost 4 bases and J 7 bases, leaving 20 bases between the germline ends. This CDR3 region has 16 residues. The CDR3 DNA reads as TGTGCCAGCAGCTCTTCCGGGACGTTGAGGGCGAATGAGCAGTTCTTC. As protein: CASSSSGTLRANEQFF. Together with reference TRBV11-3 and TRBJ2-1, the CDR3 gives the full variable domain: EAGVVQSPRYKIIEKKQPVAFWCNPISGHNTLYWYLQNLGQGPELLIRYENEEAVDDSQLPKDRFSAERLKGVDSTLKIQPAELGDSAVYLCASSSSGTLRANEQFFGPGTRLTVL.

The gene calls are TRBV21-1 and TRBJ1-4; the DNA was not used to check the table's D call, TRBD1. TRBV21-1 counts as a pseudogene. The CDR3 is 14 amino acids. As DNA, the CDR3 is TGTGCCAGCGGGGGGGGACAGGGTGGTGAAAAACTGTTTTTT. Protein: CASGGGQGGEKLFF.

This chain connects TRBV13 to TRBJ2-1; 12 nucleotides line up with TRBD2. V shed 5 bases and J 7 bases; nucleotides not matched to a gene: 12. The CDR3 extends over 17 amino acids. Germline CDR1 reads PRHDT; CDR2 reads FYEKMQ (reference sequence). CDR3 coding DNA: TGTGCCAGCAGCCCTCCCAGGCTAGCGGGGGGGCCGAATGAGCAGTTCTTC. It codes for CASSPPRLAGGPNEQFF.

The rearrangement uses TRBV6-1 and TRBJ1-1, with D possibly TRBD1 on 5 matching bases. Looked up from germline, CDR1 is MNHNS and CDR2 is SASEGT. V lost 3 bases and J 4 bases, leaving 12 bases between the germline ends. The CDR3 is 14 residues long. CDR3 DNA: TGTGCCAGCAGTGAGTGGGGGACTGGCACTGAAGCTTTCTTT. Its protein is CASSEWGTGTEAFF.

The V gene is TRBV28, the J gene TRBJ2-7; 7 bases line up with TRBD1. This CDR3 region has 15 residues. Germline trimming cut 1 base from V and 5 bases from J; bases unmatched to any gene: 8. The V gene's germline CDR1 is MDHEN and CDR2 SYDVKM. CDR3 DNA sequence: TGTGCCAGCAGTTTATCCTACAGGGGAAAGGACGAGCAGTACTTC. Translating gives CASSLSYRGKDEQYF.

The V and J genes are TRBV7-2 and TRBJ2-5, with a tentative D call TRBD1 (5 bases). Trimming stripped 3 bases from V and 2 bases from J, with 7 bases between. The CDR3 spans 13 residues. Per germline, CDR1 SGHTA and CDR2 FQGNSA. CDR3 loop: CASSFQGQETQYF. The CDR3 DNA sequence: TGTGCCAGCAGCTTTCAGGGACAAGAGACCCAGTACTTC.

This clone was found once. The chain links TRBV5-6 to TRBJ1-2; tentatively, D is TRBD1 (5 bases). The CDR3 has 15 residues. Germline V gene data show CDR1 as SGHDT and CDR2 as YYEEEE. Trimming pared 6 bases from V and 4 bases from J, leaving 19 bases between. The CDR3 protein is CASTPEPQGVYGYTF. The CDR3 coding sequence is TGTGCCAGCACCCCGGAGCCCCAGGGTGTCTATGGCTACACCTTC. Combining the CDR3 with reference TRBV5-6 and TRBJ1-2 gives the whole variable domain DAGVTQSPTHLIKTRGQQVTLRCSPKSGHDTVSWYQQALGQGPQFIFQYYEEEERQRGNFPDRFSGHQFPNYSSELNVNALLLGDSALYLCASTPEPQGVYGYTFGSGTRLTVV.

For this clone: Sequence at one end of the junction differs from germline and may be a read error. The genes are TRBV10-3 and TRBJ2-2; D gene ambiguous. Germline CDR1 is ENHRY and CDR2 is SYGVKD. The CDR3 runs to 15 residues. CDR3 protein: CAISDFVTKTGELFF. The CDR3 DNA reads TGTGCCATCAGTGATTTCGTAACGAAGACCGGGGAGCTGTTTTTT.

The CDR3 coding sequence is TGTGCCAGCAGCGTACAGGGGGGGACTGAGCAGTACTTC. Protein sequence: CASSVQGGTEQYF. The chain recombines TRBV9 with TRBJ2-7, with D perhaps matching TRBD1 or TRBD2 (7 bases each). V was clipped by 1 base and J by 7 bases, with 12 bases between them. Germline loops: CDR1 SGDLS, CDR2 YYNGEE. The CDR3 runs to 13 residues.